What follows describes a single T cell receptor beta chain. Enrolled through a virtual design, the participants were between about 18 and 100 years of age and came from around 25 US areas. Participants' own reports of clinical history determined their cohort assignment. The record originates from a study of blood T cell repertoires in COVID-19. Across the whole study: Sites in the United States, Italy and Spain provided acute and convalescent COVID-19 samples. T cells, B-cell-depleted T cells, or PBMCs provided the cDNA or gDNA that served as material.

Sequenced by immunoSEQ multiplex PCR; TCRdb stores in-frame clones only, minus some. The data contain about 240,000 clones, more than 75% of them singletons. This clonotype was sampled from a woman between 40 and 50 years old with acute COVID-19. Sequencing input: PBMCs or T cells enriched from blood (not recorded which).

The CDR3 region is CATSGRDSNYGYTF. The CDR3 DNA reads as TGTGCCACCAGCGGTCGGGACAGTAACTATGGCTACACCTTC. The J gene is TRBJ1-2, the V gene TRBV24-1, with 7 bases aligning to TRBD1. V was clipped by 7 bases and J by 1 base; unmatched bases: 5. The CDR3 sequence is 14 residues long. Germline V gene sequence: CDR1 KGHDR, CDR2 SFDVKD.